A selection of T cell receptor beta chains follows, all from one sample in a study of blood T cell repertoires in COVID-19. TCRdb's copy holds only in-frame clones and misses some; the assay was immunoSEQ multiplex PCR. The sample contains over 300,000 clones, approximately 85% of which appear only once. The sample comprised PBMCs or T cells enriched from blood (not recorded which). Every receptor here comes from a young man who had recovered from COVID-19. Both conserved end residues are part of each CDR3. A D gene is named only where the DNA matches it firmly. Expanded clones are given a class, and other clones once, few, many or no size at all.

clone_size j_call v_call cdr3_length d_call cdr3_nt cdr3_aa
once TRBJ2-5 TRBV6-6 15 TRBD1 TGTGCCAGCAGTTCGAGGACAGGGGGCACGGAGACCCAGTACTTC CASSSRTGGTETQYF
- TRBJ1-3 TRBV7-8 14 - TGTGCCAGCAGCTTAGAGAGGTTCAGAAACACCATATATTTT CASSLERFRNTIYF
- TRBJ2-2 TRBV7-9 14 - TGTGCCAGCAGTCCTATAGGGGGATCCGGGGAGCTGTTTTTT CASSPIGGSGELFF
- TRBJ2-7 TRBV23-1 15 TRBD1 TGCGCCAGACCCACGACCGGGACAGGAACCTACGAGCAGTACTTC CARPTTGTGTYEQYF
- TRBJ2-1 TRBV4-2 16 - TGTGCCAGCAGCCAAGGGCCTTCCGGGGGGCGGGATGAGCAGTTCTTC CASSQGPSGGRDEQFF
once TRBJ2-1 TRBV9 15 - TGTGCCAGCAGCGTAAAGGGGGATTCCTACAATGAGCAGTTCTTC CASSVKGDSYNEQFF
- TRBJ1-2 TRBV19 14 - TGTGCCAGTAGTATTAGTCGACAGAACTATGGCTACACCTTC CASSISRQNYGYTF
- TRBJ1-6 TRBV27 13 - TGTGCCAGCAGTCCCCCGGGTAATTCACCCCTCCACTTT CASSPPGNSPLHF
few TRBJ1-1 TRBV3-1/TRBV3-2 14 - TGTGCCAGCAGCCAGTTGCAGGGGAACACTGAAGCTTTCTTT CASSQLQGNTEAFF
- TRBJ2-5 TRBV10-1 15 TRBD1 TGCGCCAGCAGTGAGTCGGGACAGGGGAAGGAGACCCAGTACTTC CASSESGQGKETQYF
- TRBJ1-6 TRBV19 13 - TGTGCCACCAACGGACGGGGAGATTCACCCCTCCACTTT CATNGRGDSPLHF